This record covers a single TCR beta chain. This sample is part of a study of CXCR3-negative and CXCR3-positive naive CD8 T cells. In germline, CDR1 is SEHNR, CDR2 FQNEAQ (reference sequence). This CDR3 comprises 18 residues. Through 5' RACE with UMI labels, the TRB cDNA libraries were prepared. From the 5' RACE reads, TCRdb lists one entry per CDR3 protein and no DNA. This sample's table has some 130,000 distinct CDR3 sequences. The sequenced sample consisted of naive CXCR3- CD8+ T cells from blood. Subset noted: CD45RO-CCR7+CD27+CD95- naive CD8+ T cells lacking CXCR3 (TNR3-). This chain links TRBV7-9 with TRBJ2-7; TCRdb names TRBD1, which stays unverified in the absence of DNA. The sequence was collected from a human donor in good health. Some clones in this sample may be carry-over from other donors' samples. This CDR3 reads CASSEKLRTGESSYEQYF.